These 22 T cell receptor beta chains came from one sample sequenced in a study of T cell responses to AZD1222 COVID-19 vaccine. Profiled with immunoSEQ multiplex PCR; TCRdb holds only in-frame clones, not every one. Here the sample spans nearly 95,000 clones, approximately 92% being singletons. The sample here was peripheral blood, taken 28 days after the second AZD1222 dose. These TCRs come from an adult who received the AZD1222 COVID-19 vaccine.

J is TRBJ1-2 and V is TRBV6-2 or TRBV6-3, with D hard to call. Trimming took 2 bases from V and 5 from J, leaving 15 bases between them. Germline loops: CDR1 MNHEY, CDR2 SVGEGT. CDR3 length: 15 amino acids. In DNA form, the CDR3 reads TGTGCCAGCAGTTACGGCCTCGAACGCTTTTATGGCTACACCTTC. This sequence encodes CASSYGLERFYGYTF.

This chain joins TRBV10-2 and TRBJ2-5; 12 bases fit TRBD2. V shed 5 bases, J shed 5 bases, and the junction held 12 bases outside the gene matches. The CDR3 extends over 17 amino acids. Germline assignment: CDR1 WSHSY and CDR2 SAAADI. CDR3 sequence reads: CASSRTSGALLEETQYF. The DNA of the CDR3 is TGCGCCAGCAGTCGGACTAGCGGGGCCCTACTTGAGGAGACCCAGTACTTC.

The V call is TRBV6-5, the J call TRBJ2-5, with TRBD2 matching 11 bases. From germline, CDR1 is MNHEY and CDR2 SVGAGI. The ends lost 4 bases at V and 4 bases at J; junction bases unmatched: 8. The CDR3 consists of 16 residues. The CDR3 protein is CASSSLAGGVLETQYF. The DNA for the CDR3 is TGTGCCAGCAGTTCTCTAGCGGGGGGTGTATTAGAGACCCAGTACTTC.

This clone was seen more than once but under ten times. The chain recombines TRBV2 with TRBJ2-7; 8 bases agree with TRBD2. The CDR3 is made up of 14 amino acids. From germline, CDR1 is SNHLY and CDR2 FYNNEI. After removal of 7 bases from V and 0 bases from J, the junction contained 5 bases not matched to a gene. The CDR3, as DNA: TGTGCCAGCATGGGCGGGGGGATCTCCTACGAGCAGTACTTC. It codes for CASMGGGISYEQYF.

The J gene is TRBJ1-5, the V gene TRBV6-5; no clear D gene. The germline V gene has CDR1 MNHEY and CDR2 SVGAGI. The V gene lost 5 bases and the J gene lost 3 bases, with 14 bases spanning the gap. The CDR3 is 15 residues long. The CDR3: CASSKQSGPNQPQHF. In nucleotides, the CDR3 is TGTGCCAGCAGTAAGCAAAGTGGGCCCAATCAGCCCCAGCATTTT.

V and J are TRBV20-1 and TRBJ2-5, with TRBD2 identical over 11 bases. Germline CDR1 and CDR2: DFQATT and SNEGSKA (reference sequence). V was clipped by 3 bases and J by 1 base; unmatched bases: 7. The CDR3 sequence is 16 residues long. CDR3 loop: CSASYLAGGRQETQYF. In nucleotides, the CDR3 is TGCAGTGCTAGTTACCTAGCGGGGGGACGCCAAGAGACCCAGTACTTC.

The chain is built from TRBV5-1 and TRBJ2-7; D is perhaps TRBD2 (6 bases). Per germline, CDR1 SGHRS and CDR2 YFSETQ. The V gene lost 6 bases and the J gene lost 1 base, with 17 bases spanning the gap. The CDR3 is 15 residues long. This CDR3 reads CASNFDGGSSYEQYF. In DNA form, the CDR3 reads TGCGCCAGCAACTTCGACGGAGGGAGTTCCTACGAGCAGTACTTC.

The V and J genes are TRBV16 and TRBJ1-5; 7 nucleotides match TRBD1. The V segment lost 1 base and the J segment 0 bases; nucleotides outside the gene matches: 12. The length of the CDR3 is 19 residues. CDR1 KGHSY and CDR2 FQNENV come from the germline V gene. DNA of the CDR3: TGTGCCAGCAGCCAATTTGGCGTAAGGGGGCCTAATAGCAATCAGCCCCAGCATTTT. As protein: CASSQFGVRGPNSNQPQHF.

This clone was seen only a few times. The V call is TRBV6-1, the J call TRBJ1-3; 8 bases agree with TRBD1. Per germline, CDR1 MNHNS and CDR2 SASEGT. V lost 0 bases to trimming and J lost 2 bases; unmatched junction nucleotides: 0. The CDR3 totals 15 residues. DNA for the CDR3: TGTGCCAGCAGTGAAGCGACAGGGGCTGGAAACACCATATATTTT. Translating gives CASSEATGAGNTIYF.

The chain recombines TRBV5-1 with TRBJ1-1; a possible D gene is TRBD1 (6 bases). V was shortened by 2 bases and J by 3 bases, with 11 bases between the two germline ends. From germline, CDR1 is SGHRS and CDR2 YFSETQ. This CDR3 spans 14 amino acids. The CDR3 DNA follows: TGCGCCAGCAGCTTTACAGGGTTTGACACTGAAGCTTTCTTT. Its protein is CASSFTGFDTEAFF.

This clone was recorded only once. This chain joins TRBV19 and TRBJ1-6; D is undetermined. The length of the CDR3 is 10 residues. The V end was cut by 9 bases, the J end by 6 bases, with 3 bases between. Germline V gives CDR1 LNHDA, CDR2 SQIVND (reference sequence). CDR3 in amino acids: CASPNSPLHF. The CDR3 nucleotides are TGTGCCAGCCCTAATTCACCCCTCCACTTT.

The chain links TRBV7-9 to TRBJ1-2; TRBD1 matches 8 bases. The J segment lost 2 bases and the V segment lost 2 bases, leaving 7 bases of the junction unmatched. The CDR3 has 16 amino acids. Germline V lookup: CDR1 SEHNR, CDR2 FQNEAQ (reference sequence). CDR3 in DNA: TGTGCCAGCAGCTTAAGAGCAGGGGGCGCAAACTATGGCTACACCTTC. As protein: CASSLRAGGANYGYTF.

The chain joins TRBV27 to TRBJ1-4; weak D call: TRBD1 (5 bases). The CDR3 runs to 14 residues. V was pared by 2 bases and J by 7 bases, with 11 bases between. Germline V CDR1 and CDR2: MNHEY, SMNVEV (reference sequence). The CDR3 here is CASSLQGEGEKLFF. Written as DNA, the CDR3 is TGTGCCAGCAGTTTACAAGGGGAGGGTGAAAAACTGTTTTTT. Full variable domain (remainder filled in from reference TRBV27 and TRBJ1-4): EAQVTQNPRYLITVTGKKLTVTCSQNMNHEYMSWYRQDPGLGLRQIYYSMNVEVTDKGDVPEGYKVSRKEKRNFPLILESPSPNQTSLYFCASSLQGEGEKLFFGSGTQLSVL.

This rearrangement joins TRBV5-1 to TRBJ1-2, with 10 bases that match TRBD1. Per the germline V gene, CDR1 is SGHRS and CDR2 is YFSETQ. The trim removed 4 bases at V and 3 bases at J, leaving 6 bases unmatched. The CDR3 is 15 amino acids. The CDR3 here is CASSLSGQGDYGYTF. DNA of the CDR3: TGCGCCAGCAGCCTATCTGGACAGGGGGACTATGGCTACACCTTC. The whole variable domain, remainder taken from reference TRBV5-1 and TRBJ1-2, is KAGVTQTPRYLIKTRGQQVTLSCSPISGHRSVSWYQQTPGQGLQFLFEYFSETQRNKGNFPGRFSGRQFSNSRSEMNVSTLELGDSALYLCASSLSGQGDYGYTFGSGTRLTVV.

The rearrangement links TRBV5-3 to TRBJ1-2; D is ambiguous. TRBV5-3 is annotated as an ORF whose role is uncertain. V gave up 4 bases and J gave up 0 bases, with 19 bases separating them. This CDR3 has 17 residues. The CDR3 spells CARSPWSLGEPNYGYTF. Written as DNA, the CDR3 is TGTGCCAGAAGCCCATGGTCCTTAGGCGAACCTAACTATGGCTACACCTTC.

The CDR3 region has the DNA TGTGCCAGCAGGGGACAGGGTGAACTCGCTGAAGCTTTCTTT. Translation: CASRGQGELAEAFF. This chain links TRBV7-9 with TRBJ1-1; TRBD1 aligns across 9 bases. V trimming: 6 bases; J trimming: 6 bases; junction bases outside the gene matches: 8. Germline assignment: CDR1 SEHNR and CDR2 FQNEAQ (reference sequence). The CDR3 totals 14 residues.

This clone was counted once. The genes are TRBV15 and TRBJ2-7; possible D gene TRBD1, 7 bases. CDR3 length: 14 amino acids. The germline V gene encodes CDR1 LNHNV and CDR2 YYDKDF (reference sequence). Trimming removed 5 bases at V and 0 bases at J, with 11 bases between. The CDR3 DNA sequence: TGTGCCACCAGCTGGGGGGACAGCTCCTACGAGCAGTACTTC. Amino acids: CATSWGDSSYEQYF.

The chain is built from TRBV5-8 and TRBJ1-3; a weak D match, TRBD1 (5 bases). In germline, CDR1 is SGHTS, CDR2 YDEGEE. The V and J ends lost 0 bases and 3 bases respectively, with 13 bases between them. The CDR3 spans 16 residues. CDR3 nucleotides: TGTGCCAGCAGCTTGGCCGAGCGGACACTTGGAAACACCATATATTTT. It yields the protein CASSLAERTLGNTIYF.

The rearrangement uses TRBV10-1 and TRBJ1-6, with TRBD1 as a possible D gene (5 bases). The length of the CDR3 is 13 residues. V was cut by 8 bases and J by 10 bases, with 15 bases left in between. Germline V gene sequence: CDR1 WNHNN, CDR2 SYGVQD (reference sequence). CDR3 in DNA: TGCGCCAGCCAGCTGGGGACCGAATCACCCCTCCACTTT. Translation: CASQLGTESPLHF.

The V gene is TRBV7-9, the J gene TRBJ1-3; 7 nucleotides match TRBD1. Germline-derived CDR1 and CDR2 are SEHNR and FQNEAQ (reference sequence). CDR3 length equals 19 residues. Germline trimming cut 6 bases from V and 0 bases from J; bases unmatched to any gene: 17. The chain's CDR3 is CASRPDRDLRRTSGNTIYF. The CDR3 DNA reads TGTGCCAGCAGACCCGACAGGGACCTCCGGAGGACCTCTGGAAACACCATATATTTT. The variable domain in full, completed from reference TRBV7-9 and TRBJ1-3, reads DTGVSQNPRHKITKRGQNVTFRCDPISEHNRLYWYRQTLGQGPEFLTYFQNEAQLEKSRLLSDRFSAERPKGSFSTLEIQRTEQGDSAMYLCASRPDRDLRRTSGNTIYFGEGSWLTVV.

The genes are TRBV6-6 and TRBJ2-2; 7 bases map to TRBD1. The germline gives CDR1 MNHNY, CDR2 SVGAGI (reference sequence). The trim removed 5 bases at V and 3 bases at J, leaving 6 bases unmatched. This CDR3 contains 15 residues. CDR3 sequence reads: CASSPPGTDTGELFF. The CDR3, as DNA: TGTGCCAGCAGTCCTCCCGGGACAGACACCGGGGAGCTGTTTTTT.

This rearrangement joins TRBV6-2 or TRBV6-3 to TRBJ2-5; D gene ambiguous. The V and J ends lost 0 bases and 1 base respectively, with 9 bases between them. The CDR3 contains 15 residues. Germline CDR1 MNHEY, CDR2 SVGEGT. CDR3 in amino acids: CASSYSIAFQETQYF. CDR3 nucleotides: TGTGCCAGCAGTTACTCGATAGCCTTCCAAGAGACCCAGTACTTC.